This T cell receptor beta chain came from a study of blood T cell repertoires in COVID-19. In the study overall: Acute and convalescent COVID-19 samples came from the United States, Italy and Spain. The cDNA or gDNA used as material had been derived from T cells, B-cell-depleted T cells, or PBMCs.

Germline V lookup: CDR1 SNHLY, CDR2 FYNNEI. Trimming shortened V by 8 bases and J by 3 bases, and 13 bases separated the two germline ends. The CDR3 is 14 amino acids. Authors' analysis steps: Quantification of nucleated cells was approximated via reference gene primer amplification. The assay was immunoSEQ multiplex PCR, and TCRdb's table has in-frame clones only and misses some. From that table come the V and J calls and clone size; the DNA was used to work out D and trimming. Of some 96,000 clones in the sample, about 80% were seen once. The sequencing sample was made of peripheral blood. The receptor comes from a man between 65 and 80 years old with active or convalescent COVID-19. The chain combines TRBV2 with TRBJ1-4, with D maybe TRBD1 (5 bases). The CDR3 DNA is TGTGCCAGCCGGGACTTTGGAGCTAATGAAAAACTGTTTTTT. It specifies CASRDFGANEKLFF.